This T cell receptor (beta chain) came from a study of T-cell memory formation after mild COVID-19. Germline V gene sequence: CDR1 SEHNR, CDR2 FQNEAQ (reference sequence). The germline V and J ends were trimmed by 4 bases and 10 bases, with 13 bases remaining between them. The CDR3 length is 12 residues. TCRdb re-called the 5' RACE reads through MiXCR, storing one row per CDR3 protein. Of roughly 450,000 distinct CDR3 sequences listed, about 18% are singletons. This clonotype has only a few counts. The clonotype was recovered from an adult woman who had mild COVID-19 (a few samples of this study predate the infection). Cell type and time point are not known. Sequenced sample: PBMCs or a T cell subset sorted from them (not recorded which). V and J are TRBV7-9 and TRBJ1-2; possible D gene TRBD1, 6 bases. CDR3 region: CASSSNGDTYTF. CDR3 bases: TGTGCCAGCAGCTCAAACGGGGACACCTACACCTTC.